This TCR beta chain was retrieved from a study of response to subunit inactivated influenza vaccine. Looked up from germline, CDR1 is MNHNS and CDR2 is SASEGT. The CDR3 runs 13 residues. V gave up 7 bases and J gave up 4 bases, with 14 bases separating them. TCRdb reprocessed the RT-PCR reads via MiXCR and lists one record per CDR3 protein. The sample records a few hundred thousand distinct CDR3 sequences, approximately 10% being singletons. This sample also belongs to another study, concerning T cells expressing NK-cell markers. That paper notes: For TCR beta, cDNA was produced by 5'RACE template switching with UMIs. According to the study, TCR beta repertoires originated from sorted CD3+CD56+NKG2C+, CD3+CD56+NKG2C- and CD3+CD56-NKG2C+ T cells. Seven of the eight sequenced donors were classified as HCMV-seropositive, and one was classified as seronegative. CD8+ T cells in 5 or 6 donors included dominant NKG2C+ clonotypes at about 1.0-8%. Specificity for HCMV among expanded NKG2C+ T cell clones was not established.

V and J are TRBV6-1 and TRBJ2-7; TRBD1 is a possible D gene (6 bases). The sequence was collected from a man aged 50 or older who received an inactivated influenza vaccine. Sample: PBMCs from blood, taken on the day of vaccination. The CDR3 coding sequence is TGTGCCAGCACGCGACAGGACCTATACGAGCAGTACTTC. Translating it yields CASTRQDLYEQYF.